This T cell receptor beta chain is drawn from a study of cytomegalovirus exposure and HLA in healthy donors. Study outcomes and limitations: In a later analysis, parvovirus B19, influenza, CMV and Epstein-Barr virus appeared linked to several top co-occurrence clusters. Trimming of TCR beta V- and J-genes showed a link, identified in a later analysis, to a missense DCLRE1C variant.

This clone was seen once. The antigen remains undetermined. PCR involved 60 Vbeta and 13 Jbeta primers. Here immunoSEQ multiplex PCR was the method, and the copy in TCRdb shows in-frame clones only, minus some. In the table there are under 150,000 clones, around two thirds of which are singletons. Germline assignment: CDR1 SGHNT and CDR2 YYREEE (reference sequence). V lost 1 base, J lost 5 bases, and 6 bases stayed unmatched. This CDR3 has 15 residues. Regarding donors, all were healthy bone marrow donors. Sequencing was done on a sample of PBMCs. J is TRBJ2-5 and V is TRBV5-4, with 9 bases matching TRBD2. The receptor's source is a human donor in good health. CDR3: CASSLLGAGGETQYF. The DNA of the CDR3 is TGTGCCAGCAGCTTGCTGGGCGCGGGAGGGGAGACCCAGTACTTC. Supplemented by reference TRBV5-4 and TRBJ2-5, the full variable domain reads ETGVTQSPTHLIKTRGQQVTLRCSSQSGHNTVSWYQQALGQGPQFIFQYYREEENGRGNFPPRFSGLQFPNYSSELNVNALELDDSALYLCASSLLGAGGETQYFGPGTRLLVL.